This TCR beta chain was identified in a study of T cells expressing NK-cell markers. The CDR3 is 12 amino acids. From its re-call of the 5' RACE reads, TCRdb lists each CDR3 protein once, without DNA. In all, the sample yields about 390,000 distinct CDR3 sequences. Sequencing was performed on blood T cells: a sorted CD56 or NKG2C T cell subset, CD4+ or CD8+ T cells, or bulk PBMC T cells (not recorded which). The TCR was taken from a woman aged 45-59 years in good health. The gene calls are TRBV12-3 or TRBV12-4 and TRBJ2-3. CDR3 amino acids: CASSLLPDTQYF.